These 3 T cell receptor beta chains share one sample of origin, sequenced in a study of cytotoxic CD8 clonotypes in ibrutinib-treated CLL (dated by TCRdb to the early 2020s). The time point label, as the study defines it: about 11 months on ibrutinib. Library preparation was by the immunoSEQ multiplex PCR assay. Imported from immuneACCESS, the table was reduced by TCRdb to in-frame sequences with V and J called. These copies leave out some clones; in studies compared against another copy, an unresolved V gene accounts for under half, and the cause of the remainder is not known. Here the sample has about 97,000 clones; 70% to 80% occur a single time. The ten largest account for 25% to 35% of the sample. The sample in question was PBMCs, obtained after 12 months of ibrutinib treatment. All receptors derive from a human donor with chronic lymphocytic leukemia.

The CDR3: CASRADAQETQYF. DNA of the CDR3: TGTGCCAGCAGGGCGGACGCCCAAGAGACCCAGTACTTC. This chain connects TRBV2 to TRBJ2-5; no reliable D call. The germline V gene has CDR1 SNHLY and CDR2 FYNNEI. V was trimmed by 6 bases and J by 1 base, leaving 9 bases between them. This CDR3 region has 13 residues. Using reference TRBV2 and TRBJ2-5 for the parts outside the CDR3, the full variable domain is EPEVTQTPSHQVTQMGQEVILRCVPISNHLYFYWYRQILGQKVEFLVSFYNNEISEKSEIFDDQFSVERPDGSNFTLKIRSTKLEDSAMYFCASRADAQETQYFGPGTRLLVL.

The chain combines TRBV10-3 with TRBJ1-2; 9 bases agree with TRBD1. Looked up from germline, CDR1 is ENHRY and CDR2 is SYGVKD. J was trimmed by 8 bases and V by 5 bases; bases with no gene match: 6. The CDR3 totals 13 residues. CDR3 DNA: TGTGCCATCAGTCCGGGACAGGGCGACGGCTACACCTTC. Amino acids: CAISPGQGDGYTF.

The V gene is TRBV7-8, the J gene TRBJ2-7; D not certain. Germline V gene lookup returns CDR1 SGHVS and CDR2 FQNEAQ. The CDR3 spans 13 residues. Trimming removed 0 bases from V and 2 bases from J, with 5 bases in between. CDR3 region: CASSLAETYEQYF. The CDR3 region has the DNA TGTGCCAGCAGCTTAGCAGAAACCTACGAGCAGTACTTC.